The present TCR beta chain was sequenced within a study of blood T cell repertoires in COVID-19. Original handling: Estimates of nucleated cell counts were drawn from the amplification of reference gene primers. Here immunoSEQ multiplex PCR was the method, and the copy in TCRdb shows in-frame clones only, minus some. From that table come the V and J calls and clone size; the DNA was used to work out D and trimming. The sample lists 150,000 or so clones; 75% to 80% were seen once. The study recruited people aged 18 to 89 years across about 25 US areas. The CDR3 has 15 amino acids. Germline CDR1 and CDR2: WNHNN and SYGVQD (reference sequence). V lost 4 bases and J 1 base, leaving 10 bases between the germline ends.

What was sequenced was PBMCs or T cells enriched from blood (not recorded which). The chain couples TRBV10-1 to TRBJ2-2, with no clear D. This receptor was identified in a woman aged 50 to 65 who had recovered from COVID-19. The DNA for the CDR3 is TGCGCCAGCAGTGCCAGGTCCCTGAACACCGGGGAGCTGTTTTTT. Protein: CASSARSLNTGELFF.